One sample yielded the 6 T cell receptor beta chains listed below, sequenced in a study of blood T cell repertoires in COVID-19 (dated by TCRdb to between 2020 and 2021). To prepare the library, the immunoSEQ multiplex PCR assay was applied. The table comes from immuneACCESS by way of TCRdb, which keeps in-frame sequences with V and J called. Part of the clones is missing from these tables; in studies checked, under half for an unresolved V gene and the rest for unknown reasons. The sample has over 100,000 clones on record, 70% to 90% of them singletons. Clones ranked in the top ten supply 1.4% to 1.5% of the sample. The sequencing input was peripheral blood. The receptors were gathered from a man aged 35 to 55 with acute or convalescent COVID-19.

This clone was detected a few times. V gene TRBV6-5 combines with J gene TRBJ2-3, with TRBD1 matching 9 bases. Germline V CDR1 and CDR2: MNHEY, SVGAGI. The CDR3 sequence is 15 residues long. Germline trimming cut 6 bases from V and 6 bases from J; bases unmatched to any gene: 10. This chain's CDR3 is CASRDRGRIRDTQYF. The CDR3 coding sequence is TGTGCCAGCAGGGACAGGGGTAGGATTCGGGATACGCAGTATTTT.

For the CDR3, the DNA is TGTGCTAGTGGTTACAGGGGGCGGAATGAGCAGTTCTTC. Its protein is CASGYRGRNEQFF. This rearrangement joins TRBV12-5 to TRBJ2-1, with 9 bases lining up with TRBD1. Germline V gives CDR1 LGHNT, CDR2 FRNRAP. J gave up 7 bases and V 4 bases, and 2 bases lay outside the gene matches. The CDR3 covers 13 residues.

The CDR3 nucleotides are TGTGCCAGCAGTTTATTAGGGACAGGAGCCTATGGCTACACCTTC. This sequence encodes CASSLLGTGAYGYTF. The chain recombines TRBV27 with TRBJ1-2; 8 bases fit TRBD1. CDR3 size: 15 residues. V shed 1 base and J 4 bases; nucleotides not matched to a gene: 5. In germline, CDR1 is MNHEY, CDR2 SMNVEV (reference sequence).

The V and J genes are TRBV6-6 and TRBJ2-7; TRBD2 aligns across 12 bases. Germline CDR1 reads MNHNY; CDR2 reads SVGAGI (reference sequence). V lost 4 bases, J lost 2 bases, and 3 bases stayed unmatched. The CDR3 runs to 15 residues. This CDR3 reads CASSFLAGGTYEQYF. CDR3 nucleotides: TGTGCCAGCAGTTTCCTAGCGGGGGGGACCTACGAGCAGTACTTC.

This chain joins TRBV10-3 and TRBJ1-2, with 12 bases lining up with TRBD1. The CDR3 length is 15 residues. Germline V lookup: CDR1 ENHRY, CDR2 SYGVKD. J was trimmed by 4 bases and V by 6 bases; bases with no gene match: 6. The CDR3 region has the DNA TGTGCCATCAGGGGTCCGGGACAGGGGGCCTATGGCTACACCTTC. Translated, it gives CAIRGPGQGAYGYTF.

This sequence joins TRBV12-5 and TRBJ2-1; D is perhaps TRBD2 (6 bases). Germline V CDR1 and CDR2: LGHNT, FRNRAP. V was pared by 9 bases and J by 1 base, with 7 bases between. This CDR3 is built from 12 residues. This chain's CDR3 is CASGTSYNEQFF. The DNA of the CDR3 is TGTGCTAGCGGGACTTCCTACAATGAGCAGTTCTTC.